Following are 32 T cell receptor beta chains from one sample sequenced in a study of CD8 T cells in ankylosing spondylitis. TCRdb re-called the 5' RACE reads through MiXCR, storing one row per CDR3 protein. The sample lists around 490,000 distinct CDR3 sequences, 5.3% occurring once. These receptors are not linked to any known antigen. Study-level findings and limits: Seemingly characteristic of ankylosing spondylitis blood was a TCR beta motif consisting of about 8 highly homologous variants.

Sequencing was performed on blood, either unsorted or a sorted T cell fraction (not recorded which). These receptors were collected from a male donor with ankylosing spondylitis.

This clonotype was recorded at least ten times. The J gene is TRBJ1-2, the V gene TRBV27, with a possible D match to TRBD1 (6 bases). The V end lost 6 bases, the J end lost 7 bases, and 18 bases lay between the germline ends. The CDR3 extends over 14 amino acids. Germline V gives CDR1 MNHEY, CDR2 SMNVEV (reference sequence). This CDR3 is CASSLTAQGLGYTF. CDR3 in DNA: TGTGCCAGCAGCCTAACGGCACAGGGACTTGGCTACACCTTC.

This clonotype was recorded at least ten times. This chain links TRBV12-3 or TRBV12-4 with TRBJ1-5; D possibly corresponds to TRBD1 (5 bases). This CDR3 spans 14 amino acids. With 4 bases removed from V and 5 bases from J, the gap between germline ends came to 12 bases. DNA of the CDR3: TGTGCCAGCAGTTCATGGGGGAGGGATCAGCCCCAGCATTTT. This sequence encodes CASSSWGRDQPQHF.

This clonotype showed up many times. The chain combines TRBV28 with TRBJ1-5; no clear D gene. V lost 7 bases and J lost 6, with 10 bases in between. The CDR3 spans 12 residues. Per germline, CDR1 MDHEN and CDR2 SYDVKM. Written as DNA, the CDR3 is TGTGCCAGCACGTTGGCTGGTCAGCCCCAGCATTTT. Encoded protein: CASTLAGQPQHF.

This clonotype was recorded many times. The CDR3 sequence is CSAELAGGTDTQYF. The CDR3 region has the DNA TGCAGTGCTGAATTAGCGGGGGGAACAGATACGCAGTATTTT. The gene calls are TRBV20-1 and TRBJ2-3, with 10 bases lining up with TRBD2. The germline CDR1 and CDR2 sequences are DFQATT and SNEGSKA (reference sequence). The CDR3 covers 14 residues. J gave up 3 bases and V 5 bases, and 5 bases lay outside the gene matches.

This clonotype was detected ten times or more. This rearrangement joins TRBV6-1 to TRBJ1-5; 7 bases are shared with TRBD1. V shed 3 bases, J shed 6 bases, and the junction held 14 bases outside the gene matches. The CDR3 is made up of 17 amino acids. Germline V gene data show CDR1 as MNHNS and CDR2 as SASEGT. CDR3 residues: CASSDWTGSGFPQPQHF. The CDR3 nucleotides read TGTGCCAGCAGTGACTGGACAGGTTCTGGGTTTCCTCAGCCCCAGCATTTT.

This clonotype has ten or more counts. V and J are TRBV4-2 and TRBJ2-2; 7 bases line up with TRBD1. J was trimmed by 1 base and V by 2 bases; bases with no gene match: 1. Germline loops: CDR1 LGHNA, CDR2 YNFKEQ. This CDR3 has 15 residues. In DNA, the CDR3 is TGTGCCAGCAGCCAAAGGACAGGGAACACCGGGGAGCTGTTTTTT. This codes for CASSQRTGNTGELFF.

This clonotype was recorded at least ten times. V usage is TRBV5-1 and J usage is TRBJ2-3; tentatively, D is TRBD2 (6 bases). The V gene lost 3 bases and the J gene lost 3 bases, with 14 bases spanning the gap. Germline V gene lookup returns CDR1 SGHRS and CDR2 YFSETQ. This CDR3 comprises 15 residues. The CDR3 coding sequence is TGCGCCAGCAGCTACGGAGGGTACACGACAGATACGCAGTATTTT. This gives the protein CASSYGGYTTDTQYF. The full variable domain, rest sourced from reference TRBV5-1 and TRBJ2-3, is KAGVTQTPRYLIKTRGQQVTLSCSPISGHRSVSWYQQTPGQGLQFLFEYFSETQRNKGNFPGRFSGRQFSNSRSEMNVSTLELGDSALYLCASSYGGYTTDTQYFGPGTRLTVL.

This clonotype was picked up a small number of times. This chain uses TRBV20-1 with TRBJ2-5; D gene ambiguous. The CDR3 is 13 residues long. Germline assignment: CDR1 DFQATT and CDR2 SNEGSKA (reference sequence). Trimming cost V 5 bases and J 5 bases, with 15 bases left between them. This chain's CDR3 is CSALLEVGETQYF. The CDR3 DNA reads TGCAGTGCTCTCCTCGAGGTCGGGGAGACCCAGTACTTC.

This clonotype was detected ten times or more. This chain connects TRBV6-6 to TRBJ1-2; no firm D call. The germline gives CDR1 MNHNY, CDR2 SVGAGI (reference sequence). The CDR3 runs to 13 residues. V gave up 5 bases and J gave up 7 bases, with 14 bases separating them. For the CDR3, the DNA is TGTGCCAGCAGTCTGCACTTTGCCGGTGGCTACACCTTC. It encodes CASSLHFAGGYTF.

This rearrangement joins TRBV4-3 to TRBJ1-2; 8 bases map to TRBD1. After removal of 2 bases from V and 6 bases from J, the junction contained 11 bases not matched to a gene. The germline V gene encodes CDR1 LGHNA and CDR2 YSLEER. This CDR3 spans 16 amino acids. In DNA form, the CDR3 reads TGCGCCAGCAGCCAACCCGGGGCAGGGGGCTGGGATGGCTACACCTTC. Its translation: CASSQPGAGGWDGYTF.

This clonotype showed up many times. Because the CDR3 is missing its conserved closing phenylalanine or tryptophan, this is likely a read error. The chain is built from TRBV11-2 and TRBJ1-1; D not certain. CDR1 and CDR2 from the germline V gene are SGHAT and FQNNGV. This CDR3 spans 12 amino acids. Deletions cut 0 bases from V and 10 bases from J, with 9 bases between. CDR3 loop: CASSLDAGIAFL. CDR3 DNA sequence: TGTGCCAGCAGCTTAGATGCCGGGATAGCTTTCCTT.

This rearrangement joins TRBV3-1 to TRBJ1-5, with D hard to call. The germline V gene has CDR1 LGHDT and CDR2 YNNKEL (reference sequence). V lost 3 bases to trimming and J lost 7 bases, with 13 bases between them. The length of the CDR3 is 14 residues. The CDR3 DNA follows: TGTGCCAGCAGCCATGCCGTTGAAGCGCAGCCCCAGCATTTT. Amino acid sequence: CASSHAVEAQPQHF.

This clonotype was counted ten times or more. The rearrangement joins TRBV7-6 to TRBJ2-3, with D possibly matching TRBD1 (5 bases). The germline V gene has CDR1 SGHVS and CDR2 FNYEAQ. This CDR3 has 15 residues. Trimming stripped 1 base from V and 0 bases from J, with 8 bases between. The CDR3 loop is CASSLGPGSTDTQYF. The CDR3 DNA follows: TGTGCCAGCAGCTTAGGTCCAGGGAGCACAGATACGCAGTATTTT.

This clonotype occurred many times. The chain links TRBV10-3 to TRBJ2-5; no clear D. There are 13 residues in the CDR3. Per germline, CDR1 ENHRY and CDR2 SYGVKD. V was trimmed by 6 bases and J by 1 base, leaving 9 bases between them. CDR3 residues: CAISQVIQETQYF. Here the CDR3 DNA reads TGTGCCATCAGCCAGGTTATCCAAGAGACCCAGTACTTC.

This clonotype was detected many times. CDR3 DNA: TGCAGCGTTTTGCAGCGGGGGGAGACCCAGTACTTC. This encodes CSVLQRGETQYF. The chain uses TRBV29-1 and TRBJ2-5; 8 bases align to TRBD2. This CDR3 is 12 amino acids long. Germline values: CDR1 SQVTM, CDR2 ANQGSEA. V shed 5 bases and J 5 bases; nucleotides not matched to a gene: 4. The whole variable domain, filled in from reference TRBV29-1 and TRBJ2-5, reads SAVISQKPSRDICQRGTSLTIQCQVDSQVTMMFWYRQQPGQSLTLIATANQGSEATYESGFVIDKFPISRPNLTFSTLTVSNMSPEDSSIYLCSVLQRGETQYFGPGTRLLVL.

The table lists this clonotype with many counts. The chain is built from TRBV5-1 and TRBJ1-6; D not certain. Germline values: CDR1 SGHRS, CDR2 YFSETQ. V was trimmed by 1 base and J by 6 bases, leaving 11 bases between them. The CDR3 sequence is 15 residues long. The CDR3 reads CASSLMAQTNSPLHF. CDR3 nucleotides: TGCGCCAGCAGCTTGATGGCACAGACTAATTCACCCCTCCACTTT.

This clonotype was observed a handful of times. This CDR3 is CASSPRSDTQYF. CDR3 nucleotides: TGTGCCAGCTCACCACGTTCAGATACGCAGTATTTT. The chain employs TRBV18 and TRBJ2-3; D not resolved. CDR3 length: 12 amino acids. Germline CDR1 is KGHSH and CDR2 is LQKENI. Between the trimmed V and J ends, which lost 1 base and 4 bases, there was a span of 3 bases.

This clonotype showed up many times. A junction end diverges from the germline sequence, so it may reflect a read error. The rearrangement uses TRBV9 and TRBJ2-7, with 9 bases aligning to TRBD1. This CDR3 is built from 15 residues. Per the germline V gene, CDR1 is SGDLS and CDR2 is YYNGEE. The CDR3 spells CASSPYSGQGDRRNF. The CDR3 nucleotides read TGTGCCAGCAGCCCCTATTCGGGACAGGGAGATCGTCGGAACTTC.

In its sample, this clonotype was seen a few times. The genes are TRBV20-1 and TRBJ2-2; 13 positions match TRBD2. The trim removed 3 bases at V and 3 bases at J, leaving 4 bases unmatched. This CDR3 is built from 16 residues. Per the germline V gene, CDR1 is DFQATT and CDR2 is SNEGSKA (reference sequence). CDR3 in DNA: TGCAGTGCTAGTGGGACTAGCGGGACGTACACCGGGGAGCTGTTTTTT. Translated, it gives CSASGTSGTYTGELFF.

Many counts were recorded for this clonotype. The rearrangement links TRBV6-2 or TRBV6-3 to TRBJ1-5, with a tentative D call TRBD1 (6 bases). With 5 bases removed from V and 5 bases from J, the gap between germline ends came to 13 bases. CDR3 size: 14 residues. Germline lookup yields CDR1 MNHEY and CDR2 SVGEGT. CDR3 bases: TGTGCCAGCAGTCAACACAGGGTTGATCAGCCCCAGCATTTT. Its translation is CASSQHRVDQPQHF.

This clonotype was found many times. The V and J genes are TRBV27 and TRBJ2-5, with 11 bases fitting TRBD2. The CDR3 loop spans 19 amino acids. V lost 2 bases and J lost 4; bases outside the gene matches: 15. In germline, CDR1 is MNHEY, CDR2 SMNVEV (reference sequence). Here the CDR3 DNA reads TGTGCCAGCAGTTTACGTCCTAGCCTAGCGGGAGGCCCGGTAGAGACCCAGTACTTC. Translation: CASSLRPSLAGGPVETQYF.

This clonotype showed up many times. The rearrangement joins TRBV12-3 or TRBV12-4 to TRBJ1-1, with TRBD1 as a possible D gene (5 bases). V was pared by 8 bases and J by 1 base, with 17 bases between. There are 15 residues in the CDR3. The CDR3 loop reads CASGLTTVWNTEAFF. CDR3 coding DNA: TGTGCCAGCGGGCTTACGACAGTTTGGAACACTGAAGCTTTCTTT.

This clonotype was counted ten times or more. The chain uses TRBV6-1 and TRBJ2-5; tentative D call: TRBD1 (6 bases). Deletions cut 6 bases from V and 5 bases from J, with 13 bases between. CDR3 length: 13 residues. Germline-derived CDR1 and CDR2 are MNHNS and SASEGT. The CDR3 DNA sequence: TGTGCCAGCAGCCCCAGCCAGGGGGAGACCCAGTACTTC. It translates to CASSPSQGETQYF.

This clonotype was counted at least ten times. This rearrangement joins TRBV27 to TRBJ2-7; D gene unclear. CDR3 length: 12 residues. V was pared by 0 bases and J by 6 bases, with 6 bases between. In germline, CDR1 is MNHEY, CDR2 SMNVEV (reference sequence). The CDR3 region is CASSLSKLEQYF. CDR3 bases: TGTGCCAGCAGTTTATCGAAGCTCGAGCAGTACTTC.

This clonotype was observed many times. V is TRBV7-2 and J is TRBJ2-7, with D possibly called TRBD1 or TRBD2 (5 bases each). CDR1 is SGHTA, CDR2 FQGNSA, per germline. The CDR3 runs to 15 residues. Trimming removed 6 bases at V and 5 bases at J, with 20 bases between. CDR3 sequence (DNA): TGTGCCAGCAGTAGTTGGGACCTGCCTCAGAACGAGCAGTACTTC. Amino acids: CASSSWDLPQNEQYF.

This clonotype was seen many times. V and J are TRBV28 and TRBJ1-2; 7 bases are shared with TRBD1. From germline, CDR1 is MDHEN and CDR2 SYDVKM. With V trimmed by 6 bases and J by 4 bases, 17 bases remained unmatched. CDR3 size: 17 residues. CDR3 DNA: TGTGCCAGCAGAACATTATGGGACAGACAAGCCGGCTATGGCTACACCTTC. Its translation: CASRTLWDRQAGYGYTF.

In its sample, this clonotype was seen many times. The chain couples TRBV5-6 to TRBJ1-1; 7 nucleotides match TRBD1. Germline V gives CDR1 SGHDT, CDR2 YYEEEE. The CDR3 length is 15 residues. The V segment lost 3 bases and the J segment 1 base; nucleotides outside the gene matches: 6. The CDR3 region is CASSWGGQENTEAFF. The CDR3 nucleotides read TGTGCCAGCAGCTGGGGAGGACAGGAGAACACTGAAGCTTTCTTT.

This clonotype was seen repeatedly, ten times or more. The chain couples TRBV6-5 to TRBJ2-3, with D possibly being TRBD2 (6 bases). CDR3 length equals 17 residues. V was shortened by 2 bases and J by 5 bases, with 20 bases between the two germline ends. Germline V gene lookup returns CDR1 MNHEY and CDR2 SVGAGI. CDR3 residues: CASSYKVPGLGGDTQYF. As DNA, the CDR3 is TGTGCCAGCAGTTACAAGGTCCCCGGATTGGGGGGAGATACGCAGTATTTT.

This clonotype was picked up a small number of times. This chain links TRBV7-2 with TRBJ2-2, with 8 bases that match TRBD1. CDR1 SGHTA and CDR2 FQGNSA come from the germline V gene. The CDR3 runs to 15 residues. The V and J ends lost 4 bases and 6 bases, in that order; junction bases with no gene match: 7. The DNA for the CDR3 is TGTGCCAGCAGCTCGAGGTGGACAGGGTCCGGGGAGCTGTTTTTT. The encoded protein is CASSSRWTGSGELFF.

Many counts were recorded for this clonotype. V gene TRBV7-2 combines with J gene TRBJ2-3, with TRBD1 matching over 7 bases. V was clipped by 2 bases and J by 3 bases; unmatched bases: 5. This CDR3 comprises 15 residues. Germline CDR1 reads SGHTA; CDR2 reads FQGNSA. The CDR3 is CASSLWDRKTDTQYF. The CDR3 DNA reads as TGTGCCAGCAGCTTATGGGACAGAAAAACAGATACGCAGTATTTT. Using reference TRBV7-2 and TRBJ2-3 for the parts outside the CDR3, the full variable domain is GAGVSQSPSNKVTEKGKDVELRCDPISGHTALYWYRQSLGQGLEFLIYFQGNSAPDKSGLPSDRFSAERTGGSVSTLTIQRTQQEDSAVYLCASSLWDRKTDTQYFGPGTRLTVL.

This clonotype occurred many times. The genes are TRBV7-2 and TRBJ2-5; D call uncertain. Germline CDR1 and CDR2: SGHTA and FQGNSA. V lost 5 bases and J lost 0, with 10 bases in between. The CDR3 sequence is 14 residues long. The CDR3 spells CASSISRNQETQYF. The CDR3 bases are TGTGCCAGCAGCATTAGCAGGAACCAAGAGACCCAGTACTTC.

This clonotype was picked up many times. The chain recombines TRBV27 with TRBJ2-1; 10 positions match TRBD2. The CDR3 is 17 amino acids. V was clipped by 2 bases and J by 8 bases; unmatched bases: 12. Per germline, CDR1 MNHEY and CDR2 SMNVEV (reference sequence). CDR3 loop: CASSLMSSGSGWDEQFF. The CDR3 DNA reads as TGTGCCAGCAGTTTAATGTCTAGCGGGAGTGGTTGGGATGAGCAGTTCTTC.